This T cell receptor beta chain originates from a study of Ad26.COV2.S vaccination and SARS-CoV-2 variants. Study-level information: By the intramuscular route, Ad26.COV2.S was given once, or twice 56 days apart. Study-wide results and caveats: Quantification of TCR breadth and depth may have yielded underestimates of total T cell responses. In vaccinated individuals, spike-specific CD8+ and CD4+ T cell responses reportedly displayed substantial breadth.

Noted treatment: approximately 18 received Ad26.COV2.S at low or high dose, single or two shots; about 5 received placebo; per-sample allocation not given. The study sampled participants on day 63 after the first vaccine or placebo injection. Concerning this clone itself: Its antigen is unknown.

Germline-derived CDR1 and CDR2 are SGHNT and YYREEE (reference sequence). V lost 4 bases, J lost 4 bases, and 18 bases lay in between. CDR3 length equals 15 residues. This table comes from immunoSEQ multiplex PCR, and its TCRdb copy is limited to in-frame clones, with some not included. Of about 390,000 clones detected, approximately 90% appear once; the ten largest clones hold more than 3%. The sequencing here drew on peripheral blood, taken in a trial of Ad26.COV2.S vaccine versus placebo. The chain joins TRBV5-4 to TRBJ2-7, with D perhaps assigned TRBD1 or TRBD2 (5 bases each). The TCR comes from a person aged 18-60 years who received the Ad26.COV2.S COVID-19 vaccine or a placebo. The CDR3 region is CASSRGRGATYEQYF. The CDR3 nucleotides read TGTGCCAGCAGCCGGGGTAGGGGCGCAACTTACGAGCAGTACTTC. Variable domain in full (rest from reference TRBV5-4 and TRBJ2-7): ETGVTQSPTHLIKTRGQQVTLRCSSQSGHNTVSWYQQALGQGPQFIFQYYREEENGRGNFPPRFSGLQFPNYSSELNVNALELDDSALYLCASSRGRGATYEQYFGPGTRLTVT.